Listed below are T cell receptor beta chains from one sample, sequenced in a study of control samples from healthy donors and cancer patients. TCRdb's copy holds only in-frame clones and misses some; the assay was immunoSEQ multiplex PCR. The sample yields roughly 450,000 clones, about nine tenths seen once. The specimen was PBMCs. These receptors were obtained from a man aged 35-49 years with head and neck cancer. CDR3s include the opening cysteine and the closing phenylalanine or tryptophan. D genes are given only for firm matches. Expanded clones are given a class, and other clones once, few, many or no size at all.

TRBJ1-1,TRBV9,TRBD1,.,CASSAPGQGVTEAFF,TGTGCCAGCAGCGCGCCGGGACAGGGGGTTACTGAAGCTTTCTTT
TRBJ2-1,TRBV11-3,.,.,CASSLEMYNEQFF,TGTGCCAGCAGCCTGGAAATGTACAATGAGCAGTTCTTC
TRBJ1-1,TRBV12-3/TRBV12-4,TRBD1,.,CASSHRGGAEAFF,TGTGCCAGCAGTCACAGGGGAGGGGCTGAAGCTTTCTTT
TRBJ1-4,TRBV19,.,.,CASSISGTTNEKLFF,TGTGCCAGTAGTATCTCGGGAACAACTAATGAAAAACTGTTTTTT
TRBJ1-2,TRBV6-5,.,.,CASILFGGEPDGYTF,TGTGCCAGCATTTTATTTGGCGGAGAGCCCGATGGCTACACCTTC
TRBJ1-2,TRBV28,TRBD1,.,CASSLSGQGYGYTF,TGTGCCAGCAGTCTTTCCGGACAGGGCTATGGCTACACCTTC
TRBJ1-5,TRBV15,TRBD1,few,CATSDRDYSNQPQHF,TGTGCCACCAGCGACAGGGACTATAGCAATCAGCCCCAGCATTTT
TRBJ1-3,TRBV19,.,.,CASTGDTLGNTIYF,TGTGCCAGTACCGGGGACACACTGGGAAACACCATATATTTT
TRBJ1-5,TRBV28,.,once,CASSFDSKTGNQPQHF,TGTGCCAGCAGTTTTGACAGTAAGACGGGCAATCAGCCCCAGCATTTT
TRBJ2-4,TRBV18,TRBD1,.,CASSPPTGGIAKNIQYF,TGTGCCAGCTCACCACCCACAGGGGGTATCGCCAAAAACATTCAGTACTTC
TRBJ2-1,TRBV18,TRBD1,.,CASSRDRGSYDEQFF,TGTGCCAGCTCAAGGGACAGGGGCAGTTACGATGAGCAGTTCTTC
TRBJ2-3,TRBV6-2/TRBV6-3,TRBD2,once,CASSYALAGRSDTQYF,TGTGCCAGCAGTTACGCCTTAGCGGGGCGGTCAGATACGCAGTATTTT
TRBJ1-5,TRBV6-2/TRBV6-3,.,.,CASSGSPKNSNQPQHF,TGTGCCAGCAGTGGGAGCCCTAAAAATAGCAATCAGCCCCAGCATTTT
TRBJ2-7,TRBV10-2,.,once,CASSAVSGKVSYEQYF,TGCGCCAGCAGTGCTGTATCGGGGAAGGTCTCCTACGAGCAGTACTTC
TRBJ1-5,TRBV2,.,.,CASSGDNYSNQPQHF,TGTGCCAGCAGTGGGGACAACTATAGCAATCAGCCCCAGCATTTT
TRBJ2-5,TRBV30,.,.,CAWGHRRETQYF,TGTGCCTGGGGACACAGACGGGAGACCCAGTACTTC
TRBJ1-2,TRBV3-1/TRBV3-2,.,.,CASSHAGGEGYTF,TGTGCCAGCAGCCATGCCGGCGGGGAAGGCTACACCTTC
TRBJ2-3,TRBV30,.,.,CAWGGASLTDTQYF,TGTGCCTGGGGTGGGGCTAGCCTCACAGATACGCAGTATTTT
TRBJ2-1,TRBV5-1,TRBD2,.,CASSLARTSGSRSPEQFF,TGCGCCAGCAGCTTGGCCCGGACTAGCGGGAGTAGGTCCCCCGAGCAGTTCTTC
TRBJ1-5,TRBV6-5,.,.,CASSYSEYSNQPQHF,TGTGCCAGCAGTTACTCAGAATATAGCAATCAGCCCCAGCATTTT
TRBJ1-4,TRBV10-3,.,.,CAISESTQLATNEKLFF,TGTGCCATCAGTGAGTCAACACAGTTAGCAACTAATGAAAAACTGTTTTTT
TRBJ2-6,TRBV9,.,.,CASSVEGTRGPPSGANVLTF,TGTGCCAGCAGCGTTGAGGGGACCCGCGGTCCGCCCTCCGGGGCCAACGTCCTGACTTTC
TRBJ2-7,TRBV5-1,.,.,CASTPGGTSSYEQYF,TGCGCCAGCACCCCTGGGGGGACAAGCTCCTACGAGCAGTACTTC
TRBJ1-1,TRBV5-1,.,.,CASSFVSMNTEAFF,TGCGCCAGCAGCTTCGTGAGCATGAACACTGAAGCTTTCTTT
TRBJ1-2,TRBV30,.,.,CAWSWGGEDYGYTF,TGTGCCTGGAGTTGGGGGGGCGAGGACTATGGCTACACCTTC
TRBJ2-7,TRBV2,.,.,CASSPPPDGSYEQYF,TGTGCCAGCAGCCCCCCCCCGGACGGGTCCTACGAGCAGTACTTC
TRBJ1-1,TRBV3-1/TRBV3-2,.,.,CASSQVPNTEAFF,TGTGCCAGCAGCCAGGTTCCGAACACTGAAGCTTTCTTT
TRBJ2-7,TRBV5-5,.,.,CASSSAGAYEQYF,TGTGCCAGCAGCTCAGCAGGGGCCTACGAGCAGTACTTC
TRBJ2-1,TRBV4-3,.,.,CASSQGGPVPSEQFF,TGCGCCAGCAGCCAAGGGGGGCCCGTTCCTTCAGAGCAGTTCTTC
TRBJ2-7,TRBV5-1,.,once,CASSFGRNYEQYF,TGCGCCAGCAGCTTCGGCAGGAACTACGAGCAGTACTTC
TRBJ2-1,TRBV6-4,TRBD2,once,CASSDSTSGGRDEQFF,TGTGCCAGCAGTGACTCTACTAGCGGGGGTAGGGATGAGCAGTTCTTC
TRBJ2-7,TRBV19,.,.,CASSSSTYEQYF,TGTGCCAGTAGTTCGTCAACCTACGAGCAGTACTTC
TRBJ1-2,TRBV11-2,TRBD1,.,CASSFKQGVNYGYTF,TGTGCCAGCAGCTTTAAACAGGGGGTGAACTATGGCTACACCTTC
TRBJ2-3,TRBV7-9,.,.,CASSSGVAPDTQYF,TGTGCCAGCAGCTCTGGAGTGGCGCCCGATACGCAGTATTTT
TRBJ2-5,TRBV18,.,.,CASSPIEAEQETQYF,TGTGCCAGCTCGCCCATCGAGGCGGAGCAAGAGACCCAGTACTTC
TRBJ2-3,TRBV27,.,.,CASSRQFSTDTQYF,TGTGCCAGCAGCCGACAGTTTAGCACAGATACGCAGTATTTT
TRBJ2-1,TRBV29-1,.,.,CSVEDLAPSVGAHSYNEQFF,TGCAGCGTTGAAGACCTGGCCCCTTCTGTAGGAGCACATTCCTACAATGAGCAGTTCTTC
TRBJ2-1,TRBV19,.,.,CASSRVQSNEQFF,TGTGCCAGTAGTCGCGTACAGAGCAATGAGCAGTTCTTC
TRBJ2-5,TRBV7-9,.,.,CASSSKGPQETQYF,TGTGCCAGCAGCTCCAAGGGGCCTCAAGAGACCCAGTACTTC
TRBJ1-1,TRBV18,.,.,CASSPAGGRSTEAFF,TGTGCCAGCTCACCCGCGGGGGGCAGGAGCACTGAAGCTTTCTTT
TRBJ1-1,TRBV28,.,.,CASTFWTSGTEAFF,TGTGCCAGCACCTTTTGGACCTCGGGCACTGAAGCTTTCTTT
TRBJ2-4,TRBV19,.,.,CASNSATLAKNIQYF,TGTGCCAGTAACAGCGCAACCTTAGCCAAAAACATTCAGTACTTC
TRBJ1-3,TRBV5-6,.,.,CASSPGQLGNTIYF,TGTGCCAGCAGCCCCGGACAGCTTGGAAACACCATATATTTT
TRBJ2-5,TRBV7-3,TRBD1,.,CASSLNGQGVRETQYF,TGTGCCAGCAGCTTAAACGGTCAGGGGGTCCGTGAGACCCAGTACTTC
TRBJ2-1,TRBV5-4,.,.,CASSWRTGEQFF,TGTGCCAGCAGCTGGAGAACGGGGGAGCAGTTCTTC
TRBJ2-5,TRBV7-9,TRBD2,.,CASSVTSAQETQYF,TGTGCCAGCAGCGTGACTAGCGCGCAAGAGACCCAGTACTTC
TRBJ2-7,TRBV29-1,TRBD1,.,CSVEDRDRPSYEQYF,TGCAGCGTTGAAGATCGGGACAGGCCCTCCTACGAGCAGTACTTC
TRBJ2-7,TRBV18,TRBD1,.,CASSTGTGDLEQYF,TGTGCCAGCTCAACCGGGACAGGGGACCTCGAGCAGTACTTC
TRBJ1-1,TRBV19,.,.,CASSLLGASEAFF,TGTGCCAGTAGTCTTTTGGGGGCCTCTGAAGCTTTCTTT
TRBJ1-1,TRBV28,.,.,CASSHPRGGLNTEAFF,TGTGCCAGCAGTCACCCCAGGGGCGGGTTGAACACTGAAGCTTTCTTT
TRBJ2-1,TRBV7-3,.,.,CASSLPGLYNEQFF,TGTGCCAGCAGCTTACCGGGACTTTACAATGAGCAGTTCTTC
TRBJ2-1,TRBV6-5,.,.,CALEPPHEQFF,TGTGCCTTAGAGCCACCCCACGAGCAGTTCTTC
TRBJ2-2,TRBV27,TRBD2,.,CASGGTSGYAGELFF,TGTGCCAGCGGGGGGACTAGCGGATACGCCGGGGAGCTGTTTTTT
TRBJ2-3,TRBV7-9,.,.,CASSLEDTQYF,TGTGCCAGCAGCTTGGAGGATACGCAGTATTTT
TRBJ2-5,TRBV28,.,.,CASSRARLGETQYF,TGTGCCAGCAGCCGAGCTCGACTAGGAGAGACCCAGTACTTC
TRBJ1-5,TRBV12-5,TRBD1,.,CASGLGTGAPNQPQHF,TGTGCTAGTGGTTTGGGGACAGGAGCCCCTAATCAGCCCCAGCATTTT
TRBJ2-1,TRBV20-1,TRBD1,.,CSASAATGALNEQFF,TGCAGTGCTAGTGCCGCGACAGGGGCGTTGAATGAGCAGTTCTTC
TRBJ2-1,TRBV7-7,TRBD2,.,CASSLIAGGSYNEQFF,TGTGCTAGCAGCTTAATAGCGGGAGGGTCCTACAATGAGCAGTTCTTC
TRBJ1-1,TRBV2,.,.,CASSVGALDTEAFF,TGTGCCAGCAGTGTTGGGGCCCTAGACACTGAAGCTTTCTTT
TRBJ2-1,TRBV19,TRBD1,.,CASNDRGLYNEQFF,TGTGCCAGCAACGACAGGGGGCTTTACAATGAGCAGTTCTTC